Here is one T cell receptor beta chain with its context. This sample is part of a study of blood T cell repertoires in COVID-19. Study in general: From T cells, B-cell-depleted T cells, or PBMCs came the material, which was cDNA or gDNA.

Germline CDR1 and CDR2: SGHTA and FQGNSA. The ends were cut back, 2 bases at V and 4 bases at J, with 12 bases in the middle. This CDR3 contains 15 residues. In the source study's methods: Estimates of nucleated cell counts were drawn from the amplification of reference gene primers. Sequencing was performed with immunoSEQ multiplex PCR; in TCRdb, only in-frame clones are kept and a portion is missing. The V and J calls and clone size were taken over from that table, and D and trimming were inferred from the DNA. The table records over 150,000 clones, 85% to 90% of them present only once. The J gene is TRBJ1-3, the V gene TRBV7-2; the D is unclear. The receptor was derived from a man in his fifties with active or convalescent COVID-19. What was sequenced was peripheral blood. CDR3 DNA sequence: TGTGCCAGCAGCTTATCCAGGTACAGCGGAAACACCATATATTTT. Residues: CASSLSRYSGNTIYF.